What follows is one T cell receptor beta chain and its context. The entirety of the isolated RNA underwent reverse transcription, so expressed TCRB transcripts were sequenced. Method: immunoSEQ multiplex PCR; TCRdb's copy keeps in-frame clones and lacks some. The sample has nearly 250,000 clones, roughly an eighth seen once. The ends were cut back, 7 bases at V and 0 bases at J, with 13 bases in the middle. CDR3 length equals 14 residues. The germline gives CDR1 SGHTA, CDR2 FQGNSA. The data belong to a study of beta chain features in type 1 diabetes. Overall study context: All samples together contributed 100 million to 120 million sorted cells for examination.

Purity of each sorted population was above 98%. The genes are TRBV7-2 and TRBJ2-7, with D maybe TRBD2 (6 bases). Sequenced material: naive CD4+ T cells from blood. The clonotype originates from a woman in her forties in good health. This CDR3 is CASTISGDSYEQYF. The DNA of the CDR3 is TGTGCCAGCACGATATCGGGGGACTCCTACGAGCAGTACTTC.